These 2 T cell receptor beta chains came from one sample sequenced in a study of T cell repertoires in cytomegalovirus infection. TCRdb reanalysed the reads using MiXCR and keeps one entry per CDR3 protein. The sample lists some 700,000 distinct CDR3 sequences; about 40% were seen once. The sample consisted of PBMCs. The receptors were gathered from a human donor in good health (CMV status not recorded). Some clones in this sample may be carry-over from other donors' samples.

CDR3 sequence: CATSETDASTEAFF. Here the CDR3 DNA reads TGTGCCACCAGTGAGACCGACGCCAGCACTGAAGCTTTCTTT. V is TRBV24-1 and J is TRBJ1-1; D is unclear. The CDR3 sequence is 14 residues long. CDR1 KGHDR and CDR2 SFDVKD come from the germline V gene. Trimming pared 4 bases from V and 4 bases from J, leaving 12 bases between.

The chain is built from TRBV28 and TRBJ1-2; 9 nucleotides match TRBD1. V lost 6 bases, J lost 4 bases, and 6 bases stayed unmatched. Germline CDR1 is MDHEN and CDR2 is SYDVKM. The CDR3 is made up of 14 amino acids. The CDR3 here is CASRRTGVLYGYTF. The CDR3 DNA reads as TGTGCCAGCAGGCGGACAGGGGTCCTCTATGGCTACACCTTC.